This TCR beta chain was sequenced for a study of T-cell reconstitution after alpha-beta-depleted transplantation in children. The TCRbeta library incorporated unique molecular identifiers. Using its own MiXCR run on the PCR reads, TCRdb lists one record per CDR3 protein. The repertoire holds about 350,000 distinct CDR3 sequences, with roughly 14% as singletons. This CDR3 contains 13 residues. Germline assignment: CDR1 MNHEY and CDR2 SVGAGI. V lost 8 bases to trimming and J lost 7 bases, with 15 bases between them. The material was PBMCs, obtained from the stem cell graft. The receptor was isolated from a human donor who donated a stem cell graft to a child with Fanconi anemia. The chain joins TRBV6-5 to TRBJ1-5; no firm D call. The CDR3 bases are TGTGCCAGCTCATCATCAGCGGGACAGCCCCAGCATTTT. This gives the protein CASSSSAGQPQHF.